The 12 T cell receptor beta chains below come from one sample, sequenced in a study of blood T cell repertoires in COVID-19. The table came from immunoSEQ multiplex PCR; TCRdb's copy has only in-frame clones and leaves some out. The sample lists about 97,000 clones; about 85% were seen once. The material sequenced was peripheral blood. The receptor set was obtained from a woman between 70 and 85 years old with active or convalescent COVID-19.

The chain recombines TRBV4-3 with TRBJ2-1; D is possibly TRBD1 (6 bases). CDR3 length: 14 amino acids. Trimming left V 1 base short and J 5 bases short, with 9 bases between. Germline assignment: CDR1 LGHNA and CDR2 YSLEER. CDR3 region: CASSQGPGDNEQFF. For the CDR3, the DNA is TGCGCCAGCAGCCAAGGTCCAGGGGACAATGAGCAGTTCTTC.

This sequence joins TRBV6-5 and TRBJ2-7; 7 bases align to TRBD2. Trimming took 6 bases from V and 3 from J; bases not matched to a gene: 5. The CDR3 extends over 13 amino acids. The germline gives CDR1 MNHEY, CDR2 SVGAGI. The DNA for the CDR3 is TGTGCCAGCAGGAGGGAGGGCCGCTACGAGCAGTACTTC. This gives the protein CASRREGRYEQYF.

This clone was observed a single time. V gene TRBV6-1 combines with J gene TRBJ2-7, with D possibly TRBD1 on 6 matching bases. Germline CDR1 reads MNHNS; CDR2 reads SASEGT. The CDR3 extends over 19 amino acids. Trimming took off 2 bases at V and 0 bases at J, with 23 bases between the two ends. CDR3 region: CASSERLTGTTISSYEQYF. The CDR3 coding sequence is TGTGCCAGCAGTGAAAGGCTAACAGGGACAACGATTAGCTCCTACGAGCAGTACTTC.

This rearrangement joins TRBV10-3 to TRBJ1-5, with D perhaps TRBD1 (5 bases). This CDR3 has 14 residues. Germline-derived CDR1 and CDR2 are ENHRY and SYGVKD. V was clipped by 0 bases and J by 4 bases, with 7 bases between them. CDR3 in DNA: TGTGCCATCAGTGAGTCCGGGGGAAATCAGCCCCAGCATTTT. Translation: CAISESGGNQPQHF.

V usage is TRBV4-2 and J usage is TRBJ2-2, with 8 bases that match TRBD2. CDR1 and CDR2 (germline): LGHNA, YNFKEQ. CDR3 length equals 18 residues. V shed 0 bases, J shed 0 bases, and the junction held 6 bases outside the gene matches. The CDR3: CASSQDLAGGSNTGELFF. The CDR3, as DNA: TGTGCCAGCAGCCAAGATCTGGCGGGGGGTTCGAACACCGGGGAGCTGTTTTTT.

The CDR3 DNA is TGCAGTGCTAGTCTTGGACAGGTCAATCAGCCCCAGCATTTT. It translates to CSASLGQVNQPQHF. The chain joins TRBV20-1 to TRBJ1-5; 7 bases are a match to TRBD1. V lost 3 bases to trimming and J lost 3 bases; unmatched junction nucleotides: 5. The CDR3 is 14 residues long. Germline CDR1 DFQATT, CDR2 SNEGSKA (reference sequence).

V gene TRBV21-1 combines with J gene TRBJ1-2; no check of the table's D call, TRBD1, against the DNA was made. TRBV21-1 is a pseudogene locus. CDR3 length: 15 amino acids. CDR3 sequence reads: CASRDRGFFCYGYTF. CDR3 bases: TGTGCCAGCCGGGACAGGGGATTTTTCTGCTATGGCTACACCTTC.

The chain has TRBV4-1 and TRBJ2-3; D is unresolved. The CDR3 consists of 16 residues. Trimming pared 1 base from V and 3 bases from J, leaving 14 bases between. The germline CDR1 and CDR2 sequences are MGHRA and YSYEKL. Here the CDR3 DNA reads TGCGCCAGCAGCCAAGGTGGCAGCCGGGTGACAGATACGCAGTATTTT. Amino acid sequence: CASSQGGSRVTDTQYF.

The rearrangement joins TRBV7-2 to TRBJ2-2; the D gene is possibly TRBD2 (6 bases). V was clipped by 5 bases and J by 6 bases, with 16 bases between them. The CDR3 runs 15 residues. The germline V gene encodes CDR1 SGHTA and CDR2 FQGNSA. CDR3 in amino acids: CASSLGGRAAGELFF. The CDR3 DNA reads TGTGCCAGCAGCCTCGGAGGGAGAGCCGCCGGGGAGCTGTTTTTT.

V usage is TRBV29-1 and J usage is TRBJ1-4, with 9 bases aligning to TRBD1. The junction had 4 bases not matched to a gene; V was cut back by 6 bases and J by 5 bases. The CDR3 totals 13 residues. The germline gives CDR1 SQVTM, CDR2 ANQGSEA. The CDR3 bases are TGCAGCGTAGAAACAGGGGGCAATGAAAAACTGTTTTTT. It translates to CSVETGGNEKLFF. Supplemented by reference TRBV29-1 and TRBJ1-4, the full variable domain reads SAVISQKPSRDICQRGTSLTIQCQVDSQVTMMFWYRQQPGQSLTLIATANQGSEATYESGFVIDKFPISRPNLTFSTLTVSNMSPEDSSIYLCSVETGGNEKLFFGSGTQLSVL.

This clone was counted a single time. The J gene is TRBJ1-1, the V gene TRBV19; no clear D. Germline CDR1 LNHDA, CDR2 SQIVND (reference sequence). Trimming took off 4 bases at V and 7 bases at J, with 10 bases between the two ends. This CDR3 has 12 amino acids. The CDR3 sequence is CASSRSGNEAFF. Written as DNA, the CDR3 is TGTGCCAGTAGTAGGAGTGGAAATGAAGCTTTCTTT. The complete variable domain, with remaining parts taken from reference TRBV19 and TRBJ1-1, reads DGGITQSPKYLFRKEGQNVTLSCEQNLNHDAMYWYRQDPGQGLRLIYYSQIVNDFQKGDIAEGYSVSREKKESFPLTVTSAQKNPTAFYLCASSRSGNEAFFGQGTRLTVV.

CDR3 in amino acids: CASSQVRGTEAFF. CDR3 in DNA: TGTGCCAGCAGCCAAGTTAGGGGGACGGAAGCTTTCTTT. The rearrangement links TRBV14 to TRBJ1-1, with TRBD1 as a possible D gene (6 bases). Trimming took off 1 base at V and 8 bases at J, with 11 bases between the two ends. Germline V lookup: CDR1 SGHDN, CDR2 FVKESK. The CDR3 runs to 13 residues. Based on the CDR3 plus reference TRBV14 and TRBJ1-1, the full variable domain is EAGVTQFPSHSVIEKGQTVTLRCDPISGHDNLYWYRRVMGKEIKFLLHFVKESKQDESGMPNNRFLAERTGGTYSTLKVQPAELEDSGVYFCASSQVRGTEAFFGQGTRLTVV.